The 27 T cell receptor beta chains below all came from one sample that was sequenced in a study of cytomegalovirus exposure and HLA in healthy donors (dated by TCRdb to about 2017). Libraries were constructed by the immunoSEQ multiplex PCR assay. The multiplex PCR relied on a mix of 60 forward primers for TCR Vbeta segments and 13 reverse primers for TCR Jbeta segments. This immuneACCESS table, as held by TCRdb, lists in-frame sequences with V and J called but not all clones. Of the missing ones, under half trace to an unresolved V gene in checked studies; the others have no known cause. For this sample there are some 210,000 clones; roughly 73% appear just once. Approximately 2% of the sample comes from the top ten. Specimen: PBMCs. The receptor set was obtained from a woman aged 25 to 39 in good health and CMV-seropositive.

The chain couples TRBV2 to TRBJ2-5; 7 nucleotides agree with TRBD1. Germline trimming cut 8 bases from V and 3 bases from J; bases unmatched to any gene: 6. This CDR3 spans 13 amino acids. Per germline, CDR1 SNHLY and CDR2 FYNNEI. The chain's CDR3 is CASERQGKETQYF. The CDR3 coding sequence is TGTGCCAGCGAGAGACAGGGAAAAGAGACCCAGTACTTC. Complete variable domain (other parts from reference TRBV2 and TRBJ2-5): EPEVTQTPSHQVTQMGQEVILRCVPISNHLYFYWYRQILGQKVEFLVSFYNNEISEKSEIFDDQFSVERPDGSNFTLKIRSTKLEDSAMYFCASERQGKETQYFGPGTRLLVL.

The rearrangement joins TRBV15 to TRBJ2-3; 10 nucleotides line up with TRBD2. The CDR3 is made up of 15 amino acids. Trimming removed 5 bases from V and 0 bases from J; junction bases left unmatched: 2. The germline V gene has CDR1 LNHNV and CDR2 YYDKDF (reference sequence). CDR3 nucleotide sequence: TGTGCCACCAGCTTACTAGCGGGAAGCACAGATACGCAGTATTTT. Protein product: CATSLLAGSTDTQYF. Looking up the rest from reference TRBV15 and TRBJ2-3 gives the full variable domain: DAMVIQNPRYQVTQFGKPVTLSCSQTLNHNVMYWYQQKSSQAPKLLFHYYDKDFNNEADTPDNFQSRRPNTSFCFLDIRSPGLGDTAMYLCATSLLAGSTDTQYFGPGTRLTVL.

The chain couples TRBV14 to TRBJ1-1; D is unresolved. The length of the CDR3 is 12 residues. Between the trimmed V and J ends, which lost 4 bases and 4 bases, there was a span of 7 bases. The V gene's germline CDR1 is SGHDN and CDR2 FVKESK. This CDR3 is CASSRQATEAFF. In DNA, the CDR3 is TGTGCCAGCAGCCGTCAAGCCACTGAAGCTTTCTTT.

Only a few counts were recorded for this clone. The genes are TRBV4-3 and TRBJ2-5, with 7 bases aligning to TRBD1. V gave up 9 bases and J gave up 5 bases; unmatched junction bases: 15. This CDR3 spans 15 amino acids. Germline V gene sequence: CDR1 LGHNA, CDR2 YSLEER. CDR3 region: CASSKGTEVRETQYF. CDR3 DNA: TGCGCCAGTTCAAAAGGGACAGAAGTAAGGGAGACCCAGTACTTC.

In the case of this clone: In the same sample, other DNA sequences code for this CDR3. CDR3 sequence (DNA): TGCAGTGCCGACAGCTCCTACGAGCAGTACTTC. Encoded protein: CSADSSYEQYF. This chain connects TRBV20-1 to TRBJ2-7, with D tentatively TRBD1 (5 bases). This CDR3 region has 11 residues. Looked up from germline, CDR1 is DFQATT and CDR2 is SNEGSKA (reference sequence). The V end lost 6 bases, the J end lost 0 bases, and 6 bases lay between the germline ends.

This clone has just one count. This chain connects TRBV5-1 to TRBJ2-3; 8 positions match TRBD2. With V trimmed by 0 bases and J by 2 bases, 5 bases remained unmatched. The CDR3 is made up of 16 amino acids. Germline CDR1 and CDR2: SGHRS and YFSETQ. The chain's CDR3 is CASSLGVAGHTDTQYF. The CDR3 nucleotides are TGCGCCAGCAGCTTGGGAGTAGCGGGGCACACAGATACGCAGTATTTT.

The gene calls are TRBV9 and TRBJ1-2, with D tentatively TRBD1 (5 bases). The CDR3 spans 14 residues. V was shortened by 3 bases and J by 4 bases, with 13 bases between the two germline ends. The V gene's germline CDR1 is SGDLS and CDR2 YYNGEE. The CDR3 protein is CASSGSRRGYGYTF. The DNA of the CDR3 is TGTGCCAGCAGCGGGAGCCGGAGGGGCTATGGCTACACCTTC.

V usage is TRBV29-1 and J usage is TRBJ1-2; a weak D match, TRBD1 (5 bases). The V and J ends lost 5 bases and 3 bases respectively, with 7 bases between them. The CDR3 is made up of 11 amino acids. Per the germline V gene, CDR1 is SQVTM and CDR2 is ANQGSEA. The DNA for the CDR3 is TGCAGCGTTTTACAGGACTATGGCTACACCTTC. This gives the protein CSVLQDYGYTF.

V is TRBV4-3 and J is TRBJ1-5, with D hard to call. With 3 bases removed from V and 7 bases from J, the gap between germline ends came to 13 bases. The CDR3 extends over 14 amino acids. The germline V gene has CDR1 LGHNA and CDR2 YSLEER. DNA for the CDR3: TGCGCCAGCAGCCAGGCTCGAGCGTCCCAGCCCCAGCATTTT. This sequence encodes CASSQARASQPQHF.

This chain links TRBV29-1 with TRBJ2-5, with D tentatively TRBD1 (5 bases). The J call is doubtful: the DNA matches TRBJ2-7 better. The CDR3 has 13 amino acids. Germline lookup yields CDR1 SQVTM and CDR2 ANQGSEA. CDR3 nucleotide sequence: TGCAGCGTTGTACAGGACAACTCCTACGAGCAGTACTTC. This codes for CSVVQDNSYEQYF.

V usage is TRBV7-2 and J usage is TRBJ2-1, with 8 bases aligning to TRBD2. Germline V gene data show CDR1 as SGHTA and CDR2 as FQGNSA. This CDR3 spans 16 amino acids. Trimming cost V 5 bases and J 9 bases; bases outside gene matches: 15. CDR3 sequence (DNA): TGTGCCAGCAGCCGTCGCGCGGGGGGCTTTTTTGGTGAGCAGTTCTTC. Protein sequence: CASSRRAGGFFGEQFF.

This sequence joins TRBV28 and TRBJ2-1, with D possibly TRBD2 on 5 matching bases. Germline CDR1 is MDHEN and CDR2 is SYDVKM. Trimming took off 3 bases at V and 7 bases at J, with 13 bases between the two ends. The CDR3 spans 14 residues. This chain's CDR3 is CASSLGAGGNEQFF. The DNA of the CDR3 is TGTGCCAGCAGTTTGGGCGCGGGCGGGAATGAGCAGTTCTTC.

The J gene is TRBJ2-7, the V gene TRBV4-1; D unclear. Per the germline V gene, CDR1 is MGHRA and CDR2 is YSYEKL. The CDR3 has 14 residues. V dropped 5 bases and J dropped 0 bases, with 11 bases sitting between them. The CDR3 DNA sequence: TGCGCCAGCAGCTGGGCAGAGACCTCCTACGAGCAGTACTTC. Its protein product is CASSWAETSYEQYF.

The CDR3 DNA sequence: TGTGCCAGCGGTAGGGGTGGAACTAATGAAAAACTGTTTTTT. It codes for CASGRGGTNEKLFF. The chain couples TRBV7-9 to TRBJ1-4, with D possibly being TRBD1 (5 bases). CDR3 length: 14 residues. CDR1 is SEHNR and CDR2 is FQNEAQ in the germline V gene (reference sequence). Trimming pared 8 bases from V and 1 base from J, leaving 11 bases between.

J is TRBJ2-7 and V is TRBV5-6, with TRBD2 matching over 11 bases. The germline CDR1 and CDR2 sequences are SGHDT and YYEEEE. CDR3 length: 15 amino acids. J gave up 5 bases and V 0 bases, and 4 bases lay outside the gene matches. The CDR3 bases are TGTGCCAGCAGCTTGGCCCCGACTAGCGGGGACGAGCAGTACTTC. It codes for CASSLAPTSGDEQYF. The full variable domain, with the rest looked up from reference TRBV5-6 and TRBJ2-7, is DAGVTQSPTHLIKTRGQQVTLRCSPKSGHDTVSWYQQALGQGPQFIFQYYEEEERQRGNFPDRFSGHQFPNYSSELNVNALLLGDSALYLCASSLAPTSGDEQYFGPGTRLTVT.

This clone was found a few times. The rearrangement links TRBV6-4 to TRBJ1-3; maybe TRBD1 (6 bases). The CDR3 runs to 19 residues. CDR1 and CDR2 (germline): MRHNA, SNTAGT. V lost 0 bases, J lost 0 bases, and 18 bases lay in between. The CDR3 DNA reads TGTGCCAGCAGTGACTCGGGCAGGGGCCACCTCAGCTCTGGAAACACCATATATTTT. Its protein is CASSDSGRGHLSSGNTIYF.

The chain couples TRBV15 to TRBJ2-2; D is ambiguous. The CDR3 is 12 amino acids. V gave up 9 bases and J gave up 5 bases, with 10 bases separating them. Germline-derived CDR1 and CDR2 are LNHNV and YYDKDF (reference sequence). The CDR3 protein is CATRTFTGELFF. As DNA, the CDR3 is TGTGCCACGAGAACCTTTACCGGGGAGCTGTTTTTT. The complete variable domain, with remaining parts taken from reference TRBV15 and TRBJ2-2, reads DAMVIQNPRYQVTQFGKPVTLSCSQTLNHNVMYWYQQKSSQAPKLLFHYYDKDFNNEADTPDNFQSRRPNTSFCFLDIRSPGLGDTAMYLCATRTFTGELFFGEGSRLTVL.

The table lists this clone with a count of one. The chain uses TRBV9 and TRBJ2-5; D is possibly TRBD1 (6 bases). Trimming removed 2 bases at V and 4 bases at J, with 9 bases between. Germline V gene lookup returns CDR1 SGDLS and CDR2 YYNGEE. This CDR3 has 13 residues. The CDR3 DNA is TGTGCCAGCAGCGTCCAGGGGACAGAGACCCAGTACTTC. Residues: CASSVQGTETQYF.

The rearrangement links TRBV21-1 to TRBJ1-5. TRBV21-1 is noted as a pseudogene. CDR3 length: 16 residues. The CDR3: CASSDLCPGSSQPQHF. The CDR3 DNA reads TGTGCCAGCAGCGATCTCTGTCCCGGGTCGAGTCAGCCCCAGCATTTT.

The table lists this clone with a few counts. The V and J genes are TRBV6-6 and TRBJ2-2; D unresolved. V lost 6 bases to trimming and J lost 8 bases, with 19 bases between them. CDR3 length: 15 amino acids. Germline CDR1 is MNHNY and CDR2 is SVGAGI (reference sequence). The CDR3 region has the DNA TGTGCCAGCAGCCAAGGCGGCCTAGGTCATGGGGAGCTGTTTTTT. Its translation: CASSQGGLGHGELFF.

The rearrangement uses TRBV30 and TRBJ1-2; no reliable D call. CDR1 and CDR2 (germline): GTSNPN, SVGIG (reference sequence). This CDR3 contains 12 residues. V dropped 3 bases and J dropped 1 base, with 6 bases sitting between them. CDR3 amino acids: CAWRPDNYGYTF. The CDR3 nucleotides read TGTGCCTGGAGACCAGATAACTATGGCTACACCTTC.

The chain carries TRBV11-1 and TRBJ2-7; D unclear. CDR1 and CDR2 (germline): SGHAT, FQDESV (reference sequence). This CDR3 contains 14 residues. V lost 2 bases and J 4 bases, leaving 12 bases between the germline ends. CDR3 nucleotides: TGTGCCAGCAGCTTATCGCTAGACCTGTACGAGCAGTACTTC. This translates into CASSLSLDLYEQYF.

This chain joins TRBV19 and TRBJ2-5; 13 bases fit TRBD2. This CDR3 region has 20 residues. V was clipped by 0 bases and J by 0 bases; unmatched bases: 10. Germline loops: CDR1 LNHDA, CDR2 SQIVND (reference sequence). CDR3 sequence reads: CASSIEIGLAGAWYQETQYF. The DNA for the CDR3 is TGTGCCAGTAGTATAGAAATCGGACTAGCGGGGGCCTGGTACCAAGAGACCCAGTACTTC.

The CDR3 bases are TGTGCCAGCAGTTTAGGGATGGGAGCTGAGGATGAGCAGTTCTTC. Encoded protein: CASSLGMGAEDEQFF. V is TRBV2 and J is TRBJ2-1; TRBD2 is a possible D gene (5 bases). Germline CDR1 reads SNHLY; CDR2 reads FYNNEI. The V end was cut by 5 bases, the J end by 8 bases, with 19 bases between. The CDR3 has 15 residues.

This chain links TRBV5-1 with TRBJ2-2; 8 bases map to TRBD1. The V and J ends lost 5 bases and 2 bases, in that order; junction bases with no gene match: 5. Germline CDR1 and CDR2: SGHRS and YFSETQ. The CDR3 has 15 amino acids. The DNA of the CDR3 is TGCGCCAGCAGATCCGGGACAGGCAACACCGGGGAGCTGTTTTTT. Amino acid sequence: CASRSGTGNTGELFF.

V is TRBV4-3 and J is TRBJ2-7; TRBD1 matches at 8 bases. The V and J ends lost 5 bases and 4 bases, in that order; junction bases with no gene match: 4. CDR1 and CDR2 (germline): LGHNA, YSLEER. CDR3 length: 13 amino acids. The CDR3 region has the DNA TGCGCCAGCAGCATCGACAGGGGTTACGAGCAGTACTTC. Translated, it gives CASSIDRGYEQYF.

The genes are TRBV4-2 and TRBJ2-7, with D unresolved. Looked up from germline, CDR1 is LGHNA and CDR2 is YNFKEQ. CDR3 size: 15 residues. V shed 0 bases and J shed 2 bases, with 11 bases lying between them. The chain's CDR3 is CASSQDRILTYEQYF. Written as DNA, the CDR3 is TGTGCCAGCAGCCAAGACAGGATACTCACCTACGAGCAGTACTTC.